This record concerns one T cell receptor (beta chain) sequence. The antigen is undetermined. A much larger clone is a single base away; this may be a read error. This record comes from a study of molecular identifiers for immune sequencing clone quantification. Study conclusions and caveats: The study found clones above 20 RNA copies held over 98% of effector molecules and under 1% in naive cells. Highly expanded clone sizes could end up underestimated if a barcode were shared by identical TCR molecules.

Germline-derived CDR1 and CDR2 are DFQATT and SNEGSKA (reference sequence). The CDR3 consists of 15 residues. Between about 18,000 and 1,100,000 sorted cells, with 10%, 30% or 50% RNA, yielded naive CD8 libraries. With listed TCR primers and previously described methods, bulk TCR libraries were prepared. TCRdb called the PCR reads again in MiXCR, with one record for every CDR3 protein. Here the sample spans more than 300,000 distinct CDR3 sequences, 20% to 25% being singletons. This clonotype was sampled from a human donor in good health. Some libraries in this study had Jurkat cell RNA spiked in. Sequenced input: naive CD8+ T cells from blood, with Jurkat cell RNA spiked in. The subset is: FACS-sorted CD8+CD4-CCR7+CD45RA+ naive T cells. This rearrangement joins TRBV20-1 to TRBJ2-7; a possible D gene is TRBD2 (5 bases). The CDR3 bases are TGCAGTGCGGCGGACCGGGGTAGGAGCTCCTACGAGCGGTACTTC. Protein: CSAADRGRSSYERYF.